The clone carrying this T cell receptor beta chain was seen at least ten times. Its antigen is as yet unknown. This entry comes from a study of breast tumors, draining lymph nodes, adjacent tissues. Study-wide points: Compared with basal-like, luminal-like tumors shared significantly more repertoire with nontumor tissue.

Germline-derived CDR1 and CDR2 are DFQATT and SNEGSKA (reference sequence). Trimming removed 0 bases from V and 4 bases from J; junction bases left unmatched: 9. The CDR3 loop spans 16 amino acids. TCRdb recomputed calls from the multiplex PCR reads with MiXCR, one row per CDR3 protein. The sample holds some 170,000 distinct CDR3 sequences; more than 25% are singletons and the top ten take around 4%. Axillary draining lymph nodes of breast cancer patients supplied the node samples. This chain joins TRBV20-1 and TRBJ2-5; 9 bases are shared with TRBD1. The clonotype originates from a female donor with breast cancer. Some clones in this sample may be carry-over from other donors' samples. The specimen was axillary lymph node tissue. The CDR3 region has the DNA TGCAGTGCTAGAGATTTTCTTGACAGGGGGGGAGAGACCCAGTACTTC. It translates to CSARDFLDRGGETQYF.